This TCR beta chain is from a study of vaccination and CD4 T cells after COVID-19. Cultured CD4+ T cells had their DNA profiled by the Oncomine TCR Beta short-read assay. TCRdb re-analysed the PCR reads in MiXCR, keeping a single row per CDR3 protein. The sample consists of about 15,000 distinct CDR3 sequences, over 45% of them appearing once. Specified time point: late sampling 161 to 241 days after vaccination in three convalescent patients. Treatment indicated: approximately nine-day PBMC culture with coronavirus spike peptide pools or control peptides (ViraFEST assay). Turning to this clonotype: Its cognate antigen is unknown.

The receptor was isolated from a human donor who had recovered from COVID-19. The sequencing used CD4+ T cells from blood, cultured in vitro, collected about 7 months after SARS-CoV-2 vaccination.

The chain's CDR3 is CSAHIVGLRGDTQYF. For the CDR3, the DNA is TGCAGTGCCCACATTGTGGGCCTCCGCGGGGATACGCAGTATTTT. The chain is built from TRBV20-1 and TRBJ2-3, with a weak D call TRBD2 (5 bases). Germline CDR1 reads DFQATT; CDR2 reads SNEGSKA (reference sequence). This CDR3 is built from 15 residues. Trimming pared 6 bases from V and 6 bases from J, leaving 22 bases between.